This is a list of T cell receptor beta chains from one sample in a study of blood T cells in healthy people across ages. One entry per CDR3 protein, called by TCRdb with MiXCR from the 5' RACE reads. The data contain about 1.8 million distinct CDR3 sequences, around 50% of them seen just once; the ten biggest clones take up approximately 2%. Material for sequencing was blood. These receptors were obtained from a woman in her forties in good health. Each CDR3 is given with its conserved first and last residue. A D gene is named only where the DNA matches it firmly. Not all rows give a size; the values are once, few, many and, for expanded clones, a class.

CASSLGPPVDTQYF | TGTGCTAGCAGCTTAGGCCCCCCAGTGGATACGCAGTATTTT | TRBJ2-3 | NA | NA | TRBV7-7
CASSQDPAGPRYNEQFF | TGCGCCAGCAGCCAAGATCCTGCAGGGCCCCGGTACAATGAGCAGTTCTTC | TRBJ2-1 | NA | NA | TRBV4-1
CASQPGGRGTDTQYF | TGTGCCAGCCAACCGGGGGGAAGGGGCACAGATACGCAGTATTTT | TRBJ2-3 | TRBD2 | NA | TRBV7-2
CSARQDIYNEQFF | TGCAGTGCTAGACAGGACATCTACAATGAGCAGTTCTTC | TRBJ2-1 | NA | few | TRBV20-1
CASSPETGLWTQYF | TGTGCCAGCAGTCCCGAGACAGGGCTCTGGACCCAGTACTTC | TRBJ2-5 | TRBD1 | few | TRBV27
CSATGDRSNYGYTF | TGCAGTGCTACCGGGGACAGATCTAACTATGGCTACACCTTC | TRBJ1-2 | TRBD1 | NA | TRBV20-1
CAISEQQLQETQYF | TGTGCCATCAGTGAGCAACAGCTGCAAGAGACCCAGTACTTC | TRBJ2-5 | NA | few | TRBV10-3
CASSAGLVGTDTQYF | TGTGCCAGCAGTGCCGGACTAGTGGGTACAGATACGCAGTATTTT | TRBJ2-3 | TRBD2 | once | TRBV27
CASSRSSGALTDTQYF | TGTGCCAGCAGTCGGTCCAGCGGGGCTCTCACAGATACGCAGTATTTT | TRBJ2-3 | TRBD2 | few | TRBV25-1
CASTRQGVSYEQYF | TGTGCCAGCACCCGACAGGGAGTCTCCTACGAGCAGTACTTC | TRBJ2-7 | TRBD1 | NA | TRBV7-2
CASSHQIGPTDEQYF | TGCGCCAGCAGCCACCAAATCGGACCCACCGACGAGCAGTACTTC | TRBJ2-7 | NA | NA | TRBV4-3
CASSLGPAGGNNEQFF | TGTGCCAGCAGCTTAGGCCCAGCGGGGGGAAACAATGAGCAGTTCTTC | TRBJ2-1 | TRBD2 | few | TRBV7-2
CSAREPSGGTQYF | TGCAGTGCTAGAGAGCCCAGCGGGGGGACCCAGTACTTC | TRBJ2-5 | TRBD2 | NA | TRBV20-1
CASSLWGEGGGQPQHF | TGTGCCAGCAGCTTATGGGGGGAGGGAGGAGGACAGCCCCAGCATTTT | TRBJ1-5 | NA | few | TRBV7-2
CASSEAPAGTQETQYF | TGTGCCAGCAGTGAAGCGCCAGCGGGGACCCAAGAGACCCAGTACTTC | TRBJ2-5 | TRBD2 | NA | TRBV6-1
CSVGNTAYF | TGCAGCGTCGGAAATACAGCGTATTTT | TRBJ2-3 | NA | NA | TRBV29-1
CSAEFGNQPQHF | TGCAGCGCGGAGTTCGGAAATCAGCCCCAGCATTTT | TRBJ1-5 | NA | once | TRBV29-1
CSVDLTSTDTRYF | TGCAGCGTTGACTTGACTAGCACAGATACGCGGTATTTT | TRBJ2-3 | TRBD2 | NA | TRBV29-1
CASSQASTGVYEQYF | TGTGCCAGCAGCCAAGCATCCACCGGGGTGTACGAGCAGTACTTC | TRBJ2-7 | NA | NA | TRBV4-2
CSATIRTSGQNIQYF | TGCAGTGCTACGATCCGGACTAGCGGACAAAACATTCAGTACTTC | TRBJ2-4 | TRBD2 | few | TRBV20-1
CASSSASGGSRNEQFF | TGTGCCAGCAGCTCCGCTTCAGGGGGCTCGAGGAATGAGCAGTTCTTC | TRBJ2-1 | TRBD1 | NA | TRBV7-2
CASSLPGDRELNEQFF | TGTGCCAGCAGCTTACCCGGGGACAGGGAGTTAAATGAGCAGTTCTTC | TRBJ2-1 | TRBD1 | NA | TRBV7-8
CASSPVLAGPNTGELFF | TGTGCCAGCAGCCCTGTACTAGCGGGGCCGAACACCGGGGAGCTGTTTTTT | TRBJ2-2 | TRBD2 | NA | TRBV7-8
CASSQDAVAGELFF | TGTGCCAGCAGCCAAGATGCGGTAGCCGGGGAGCTGTTTTTT | TRBJ2-2 | NA | NA | TRBV4-2
CASQFVAYNEQFF | TGTGCCAGTCAGTTTGTCGCCTACAATGAGCAGTTCTTC | TRBJ2-1 | NA | many | TRBV5-6
CASTEAGASYNEQFF | TGCGCCAGCACCGAAGCGGGGGCCTCCTACAATGAGCAGTTCTTC | TRBJ2-1 | TRBD2 | NA | TRBV5-1
CSVELGLETQYF | TGCAGCGTTGAATTGGGCCTGGAGACCCAGTACTTC | TRBJ2-5 | NA | NA | TRBV29-1
CSASTPDRVLNEQFF | TGCAGTGCTAGTACTCCAGACAGGGTACTTAATGAGCAGTTCTTC | TRBJ2-1 | TRBD1 | few | TRBV20-1
CASSSSPSTDTQYF | TGTGCCAGCAGCTCAAGCCCTAGCACAGATACGCAGTATTTT | TRBJ2-3 | NA | NA | TRBV7-8
CASSQRTEGLYEQYF | TGCGCCAGCAGCCAGAGGACGGAAGGACTATACGAGCAGTACTTC | TRBJ2-7 | NA | NA | TRBV4-3
CASSLVRTGVTDTQYF | TGTGCCAGCAGCTTAGTTCGAACAGGGGTCACAGATACGCAGTATTTT | TRBJ2-3 | TRBD1 | NA | TRBV11-2
CASRPAVLGTDTQYF | TGCGCCAGCAGACCGGCCGTCTTGGGCACAGATACGCAGTATTTT | TRBJ2-3 | NA | NA | TRBV5-1
CASSTTGTGGANYGYTF | TGTGCCAGCAGTACTACCGGGACAGGGGGCGCTAACTATGGCTACACCTTC | TRBJ1-2 | TRBD1 | NA | TRBV28
CASSNRGYEQYF | TGTGCCAGCAGCAACAGGGGTTACGAGCAGTACTTC | TRBJ2-7 | TRBD1 | NA | TRBV28
CSASGTSVLSETQYF | TGCAGTGCTAGTGGGACTAGCGTTCTAAGCGAGACCCAGTACTTC | TRBJ2-5 | TRBD2 | NA | TRBV20-1